This T cell receptor beta chain was obtained from a study of graft-versus-host responses after intestinal transplantation. In the study overall: All recipients were given anti-thymocyte globulin induction, and tacrolimus and steroids were then administered for 2 to 3 years. Overall study findings and caveats: After transplant, early declines in HvG clones were associated with peak levels of circulating GvH clones.

A note on this clone: Its antigen remains unidentified.

The table came from immunoSEQ multiplex PCR; TCRdb's copy has only in-frame clones and leaves some out. Here the sample spans some 87,000 clones, 90% to 95% being singletons. Germline values: CDR1 SGHTA, CDR2 FQGNSA. The CDR3 is made up of 15 amino acids. V was clipped by 5 bases and J by 2 bases; unmatched bases: 9. Material: unstimulated CD8+ T cells sorted from spleen or lymph node cells, obtained before transplant. This chain uses TRBV7-2 with TRBJ2-7, with TRBD2 identical over 7 bases. This TCR derives from a human donor who was the organ donor for an intestinal transplant. In DNA, the CDR3 is TGTGCCAGCAGCCCGATCCGGGACTATGCCTACGAGCAGTACTTC. It translates to CASSPIRDYAYEQYF.